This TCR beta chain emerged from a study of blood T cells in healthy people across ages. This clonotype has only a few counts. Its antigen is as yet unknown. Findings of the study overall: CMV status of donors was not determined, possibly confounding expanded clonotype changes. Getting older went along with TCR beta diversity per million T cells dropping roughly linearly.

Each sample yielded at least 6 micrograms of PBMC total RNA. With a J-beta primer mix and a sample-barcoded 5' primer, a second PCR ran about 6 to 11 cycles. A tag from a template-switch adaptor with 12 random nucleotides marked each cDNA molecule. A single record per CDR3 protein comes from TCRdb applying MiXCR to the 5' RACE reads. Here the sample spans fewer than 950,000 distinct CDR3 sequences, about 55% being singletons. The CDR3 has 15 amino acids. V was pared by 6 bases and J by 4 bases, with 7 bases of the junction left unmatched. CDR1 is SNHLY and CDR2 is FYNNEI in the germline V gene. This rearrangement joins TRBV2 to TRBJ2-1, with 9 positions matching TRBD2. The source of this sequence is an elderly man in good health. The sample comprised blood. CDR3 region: CASSDGTSSYNEQFF. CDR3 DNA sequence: TGTGCCAGCAGCGACGGGACTAGCAGTTACAATGAGCAGTTCTTC.